This T cell receptor beta chain was observed in a study of shared clonotypes between healthy human individuals (TCRdb year 2020). With respect to the entire study: A couple of women and a few men aged 18 to 49 years were included in the cohort. Leukapheresis yielded between about 0.9 and 9 billion PBMCs per donor. For each donor, CD4 naive and CD4 memory were each run on three plates, CD8 naive on two plates, and CD8 memory on one plate. To estimate repertoire size and how much clonotypes are shared between individuals, the study performed deep sequencing of blood TCR repertoires from a few healthy adults. To increase sequencing depth and limit assay-specific biases, TCR repertoire library preparation and sequencing were carried out by different laboratories using diverse techniques. General study outcomes and caveats: Larger estimated clonotype richness was generally found for naive subsets than for memory subsets. Because the study included only a small number of donors, the genetic and exposure-history diversity represented was limited. Incomplete sequencing was indicated by rarefaction of sorted-subset datasets, despite the large sequencing depth. Based on pairwise subsampling, the degree of clonotype sharing among donors was expected to be affected by sequencing depth. Sampling was restricted to blood, and TCR repertoires in tissues likely differ from the TCR repertoires found in blood. Across four donors, approximately 5% of naive CD4, 3% to 3.5% of naive CD8, around 2.5% of memory CD4, and under 0.45% of memory CD8 clonotypes were shared. Clonotypes shared by all four sorted-subset donors showed higher generation probabilities than non-shared clonotypes.

TCR CDR3 regions were amplified from genomic DNA by multiplex PCR using the deep immunoSEQ assay. Extracted genomic DNA from each cell subset was distributed evenly across all wells of several immunoSEQ 96-well plates, and each plate was treated as a replicate. Each replicate PCR for sorted subsets received around 210 ng genomic DNA, equal to roughly 33,000 T cell genomes. Purified libraries were measured with a Qubit 3.0 fluorometer, size-checked on a Bioanalyzer 2100, and measured again with the KAPA Library Quantification kit. Each immunoSEQ 96-well plate was sequenced on its own single-read 150-cycle Illumina NextSeq 550 flow cell. Per the source publication's procedure: Because the immunoSEQ output held only junctional sequences and lacked quality scores, the filtering could not match the filtering applied to full-length reads. To assign V/J genes and CDR3, sequences were annotated against IMGT germline references using PyIR, a Python wrapper for IgBLAST v1.9. Any read was removed if the V/J assignment was weak (E-value above 1e-6), the CDR3 was missing, or the read contained stop codons, out-of-frame junctions, or ambiguous translated residues. A V3J clonotype was defined by an identical inferred V gene, J gene, and CDR3 amino acid sequence. Percentage overlap between repertoires was calculated by dividing the number of shared unique clonotypes by the size of the smaller repertoire. Richness of each repertoire was evaluated using RTK rarefaction, the Chao1 estimator, and Recon v2.1 estimates of unobserved clonotypes. For all TCRbeta clonotypes obtained by the gDNA method from several donors, generation probabilities were computed with OLGA. TCRdb took this table from immuneACCESS and kept in-frame rearrangements with V and J called. Such tables lack part of the clones; where checked against another copy, unresolved V genes explain under half of the gap, and the rest is unexplained. V, J and clone size are those of that table, while D and trimming were read from the DNA. This sample holds roughly 2 million clones; more than 90% were observed only once. Of the sample, about 0.13% is held by the ten largest clones.

Healthy HIV-negative adults with no recently reported acute infections or vaccinations were included as donors. All donors were Caucasian adults living in Nashville, Tennessee, USA. CD4+ T cells were enriched by magnetic negative selection, after which naive cells were positively selected on CD45RA and the negative fraction was taken as the memory subset. Blood was obtained by leukapheresis, after which PBMCs were separated by Ficoll-Histopaque density gradient centrifugation and cryopreserved in liquid nitrogen vapor phase. Purity and quantity of every magnetically sorted T cell population were checked by analytical flow cytometry. Genomic DNA was isolated from every sorted fraction and measured by UV absorbance on a Nanodrop 2000c. From a lookup of the germline V gene, CDR1 and CDR2 are SNHLY and FYNNEI. The CDR3, cysteine through phenylalanine, is 15 amino acids long. This entry keeps only the CDR3 DNA: 45 bases, framed from base 1. Between the V and J ends, shortened by 8 bases and 4 bases respectively, the junction contains 20 bases.

Regarding this clone: The target of this receptor is not known. The input lacks base qualities; no much larger clone sits a single base away.

This receptor was obtained from a man younger than 30 in good health. Sequencing was carried out using naive CD4+ T cells sorted from blood. Sample cell subset or site, as interpreted from the label and publication: CD45RA+ positively selected. The chain is assembled from TRBV2 and TRBJ1-1; the D segment cannot be called with confidence. This receptor has the CDR3 CASCVAQESVTEAFF. In nucleotide form, the sequence is TGTGCCAGCTGTGTCGCGCAAGAGTCGGTCACTGAAGCTTTCTTT.